The 9 T cell receptor beta chains below were found in one sample sequenced in a study of cytomegalovirus exposure and HLA in healthy donors (TCRdb year 2017). The library was built by means of the immunoSEQ multiplex PCR assay. For the multiplex PCR, a mixture combining 60 forward primers for TCR Vbeta segments and 13 reverse primers for TCR Jbeta segments was used. TCRdb retrieved this table from immuneACCESS and kept in-frame rearrangements only. Not all clones are present; in checked studies, unresolved V genes account for under half, and no reason is known for the remainder. In all, the sample holds 140,000 to 150,000 clones, and about two thirds of those were seen once. The ten largest clones capture about 4.1% of the sample. Sequencing was done on a sample of PBMCs. These receptors all come from a man in his fifties or sixties in good health and CMV-seronegative.

Here the CDR3 reads CATRTGRSYEQYF. The CDR3 DNA reads as TGTGCCACCAGGACAGGGAGATCCTACGAGCAGTACTTC. V and J are TRBV5-4 and TRBJ2-7; TRBD1 matches 8 bases. Per the germline V gene, CDR1 is SGHNT and CDR2 is YYREEE (reference sequence). CDR3 length: 13 residues. With V trimmed by 9 bases and J by 1 base, 6 bases remained unmatched. The variable domain in full, with the rest retrieved from reference TRBV5-4 and TRBJ2-7, is ETGVTQSPTHLIKTRGQQVTLRCSSQSGHNTVSWYQQALGQGPQFIFQYYREEENGRGNFPPRFSGLQFPNYSSELNVNALELDDSALYLCATRTGRSYEQYFGPGTRLTVT.

CDR3 sequence: CAYAHRVHEETQYF. CDR3 nucleotide sequence: TGTGCCTACGCCCACAGGGTCCACGAAGAGACCCAGTACTTC. The V call is TRBV30, the J call TRBJ2-5; possible D gene TRBD1, 6 bases. The germline V gene encodes CDR1 GTSNPN and CDR2 SVGIG (reference sequence). Trimming shortened V by 7 bases and J by 3 bases, and 18 bases separated the two germline ends. CDR3 size: 14 residues.

J is TRBJ1-1 and V is TRBV5-1, with 7 bases identical to TRBD1. V was pared by 3 bases and J by 3 bases, with 5 bases of the junction left unmatched. Germline-derived CDR1 and CDR2 are SGHRS and YFSETQ. The CDR3 spans 14 residues. The CDR3 nucleotides are TGCGCCAGCAGCTGGCCGCAGGGGGACACTGAAGCTTTCTTT. It translates to CASSWPQGDTEAFF.

This clone showed up just a few times. This chain uses TRBV19 with TRBJ1-5; D is perhaps TRBD1 (6 bases). CDR3 size: 14 residues. CDR1 is LNHDA, CDR2 SQIVND, per germline (reference sequence). V was pared by 3 bases and J by 5 bases, with 11 bases between. DNA for the CDR3: TGTGCCAGTAGTATTTACAGGGATTATCAGCCCCAGCATTTT. Translating it yields CASSIYRDYQPQHF.

The chain is built from TRBV2 and TRBJ2-7; 8 bases are a match to TRBD1. V lost 8 bases and J lost 2; bases outside the gene matches: 8. Germline CDR1 and CDR2: SNHLY and FYNNEI. The CDR3 consists of 14 residues. The CDR3 protein is CASGRTGHTYEQYF. As DNA, the CDR3 is TGTGCCAGCGGCCGGACAGGGCATACCTACGAGCAGTACTTC.

The table lists this clone with a few counts. The rearrangement links TRBV28 to TRBJ1-1; 8 bases are a match to TRBD1. CDR1 and CDR2 (germline): MDHEN, SYDVKM. V was pared by 5 bases and J by 3 bases, with 8 bases of the junction left unmatched. The CDR3 extends over 15 amino acids. CDR3 bases: TGTGCCAGCAGTCCACCGGACAGGGATGACACTGAAGCTTTCTTT. This sequence encodes CASSPPDRDDTEAFF.

The table lists this clone with a few counts. The chain has TRBV7-9 and TRBJ2-7, with TRBD1 matching over 8 bases. The CDR3 contains 18 residues. CDR1 and CDR2 (germline): SEHNR, FQNEAQ (reference sequence). Trimming cost V 4 bases and J 0 bases; bases outside gene matches: 14. In DNA, the CDR3 is TGTGCCAGCAGCTCCCTTCTTGCCTACAGGGGGAGCTCCTACGAGCAGTACTTC. Residues: CASSSLLAYRGSSYEQYF. The whole variable domain, remainder taken from reference TRBV7-9 and TRBJ2-7, is DTGVSQNPRHKITKRGQNVTFRCDPISEHNRLYWYRQTLGQGPEFLTYFQNEAQLEKSRLLSDRFSAERPKGSFSTLEIQRTEQGDSAMYLCASSSLLAYRGSSYEQYFGPGTRLTVT.

V and J are TRBV10-1 and TRBJ1-1; D may be TRBD1 (6 bases). In germline, CDR1 is WNHNN, CDR2 SYGVQD (reference sequence). The CDR3 runs 13 residues. Between the trimmed V and J ends, which lost 2 bases and 10 bases, there was a span of 14 bases. The CDR3 bases are TGCGCCAGCAGTGAGGCAGGGGAGATCGGAGCTTTCTTT. Amino acids: CASSEAGEIGAFF.

This clone was observed once. The J gene is TRBJ1-5, the V gene TRBV5-1; D possibly corresponds to TRBD1 (5 bases). CDR3 length equals 15 residues. Deletions cut 4 bases from V and 4 bases from J, with 15 bases between. From germline, CDR1 is SGHRS and CDR2 YFSETQ. CDR3 sequence (DNA): TGCGCCAGCAGCAAGGAGGGGCCGGAGAATCAGCCCCAGCATTTT. Encoded protein: CASSKEGPENQPQHF.